The next 9 T cell receptor beta chains were all read from a single sample in a study of T-cell reconstitution after alpha-beta-depleted transplantation in children (dated by TCRdb to the mid-2010s). Read against the paper, the sample's treatment or condition label means: allogeneic hematopoietic cell transplantation with graft depleted of TCRalphabeta T cells and CD19 B cells. The library came from PCR. The sequencer was an Illumina HiSeq 2500. Molecular barcoding was employed in the preparation of TCR libraries, with unique molecular identifiers being used to normalize TCRbeta repertoire quantification. In TCRdb, the public reads were trimmed at Q25 with fastp and aligned with MiXCR, with productive beta chains retained. Each entry is one CDR3 protein sequence, shown with its most common DNA and genes. In this sample the table shows 600,000 to 800,000 distinct CDR3 sequences, about 12% of which occur a single time. The ten largest account for 0.75% to 0.85% of the sample.

The starting material was PBMCs, obtained before TCRalphabeta/CD19-depleted stem cell transplant. Every receptor here comes from a girl aged 2-10 years with congenital amegakaryocytic thrombocytopenia, due to receive a stem cell transplant.

The DNA of the CDR3 is TGCAGTGCTAGTGGTAGGGACAGTGGATCCGGGGAGCTGTTTTTT. Translated: CSASGRDSGSGELFF. The chain recombines TRBV20-1 with TRBJ2-2; 7 bases are a match to TRBD1. This CDR3 has 15 amino acids. J lost 6 bases, V lost 3 bases, and 10 bases had no gene match. Looked up from germline, CDR1 is DFQATT and CDR2 is SNEGSKA (reference sequence).

This chain uses TRBV7-2 with TRBJ2-3; D might be TRBD2 (5 bases). The CDR3 sequence is 13 residues long. Trimming took 1 base from V and 9 from J, leaving 11 bases between them. From germline, CDR1 is SGHTA and CDR2 FQGNSA. In DNA, the CDR3 is TGTGCCAGCAGCTTAGGAGAGCGGTTAACGCAGTATTTT. Its protein is CASSLGERLTQYF.

This clonotype was counted ten times or more. This chain connects TRBV28 to TRBJ2-3; 8 positions agree with TRBD1. Losses at the gene ends were 7 bases for V and 1 base for J; bases not matched to a gene: 7. The CDR3 totals 15 residues. Germline V gene data show CDR1 as MDHEN and CDR2 as SYDVKM. Here the CDR3 reads CASNVPGQGTDTQYF. The CDR3 coding sequence is TGTGCCAGCAATGTACCGGGACAGGGCACAGATACGCAGTATTTT.

This chain links TRBV5-5 with TRBJ2-3; 10 nucleotides agree with TRBD2. The V gene end was trimmed by 0 bases and the J gene end by 2 bases; junction bases not matched to a gene: 9. The CDR3 loop spans 18 amino acids. CDR1 SGHKS and CDR2 YYEKEE come from the germline V gene (reference sequence). The CDR3 protein is CASSLDFASGSSTDTQYF. The CDR3 DNA is TGTGCCAGCAGCTTGGATTTCGCTAGCGGGAGTTCCACAGATACGCAGTATTTT.

This clonotype was observed many times. The rearrangement uses TRBV29-1 and TRBJ2-1, with 9 nucleotides matching TRBD2. The CDR3 has 16 amino acids. J was trimmed by 4 bases and V by 2 bases; bases with no gene match: 9. CDR1 and CDR2 from the germline V gene are SQVTM and ANQGSEA. In DNA form, the CDR3 reads TGCAGCGTTGAAAATTTGGGACTAGCTGAATACAATGAGCAGTTCTTC. The encoded protein is CSVENLGLAEYNEQFF.

This clonotype occurred many times. This chain uses TRBV20-1 with TRBJ1-5; D remains unclear. The CDR3 covers 17 residues. Trimming left V 5 bases short and J 0 bases short, with 20 bases between. Germline V gene sequence: CDR1 DFQATT, CDR2 SNEGSKA (reference sequence). CDR3 nucleotides: TGCAGTGCTCGCGCTAGCCAGGTCAGCTATAGCAATCAGCCCCAGCATTTT. Translated, it gives CSARASQVSYSNQPQHF.

This clonotype was seen many times. The V and J genes are TRBV29-1 and TRBJ2-3, with TRBD2 matching 13 bases. The CDR3 consists of 14 residues. J was trimmed by 7 bases and V by 8 bases; bases with no gene match: 9. Germline V lookup: CDR1 SQVTM, CDR2 ANQGSEA. CDR3 residues: CSTSGRGSKYTQYF. CDR3 DNA: TGCAGCACTAGCGGGAGGGGATCTAAGTATACGCAGTATTTT.

At least ten counts were recorded for this clonotype. V usage is TRBV12-3 or TRBV12-4 and J usage is TRBJ2-1; tentative D call: TRBD2 (5 bases). Trimming took 2 bases from V and 3 from J, leaving 17 bases between them. This CDR3 is built from 17 residues. The CDR3 reads CASSLPGLATLYNEQFF. The CDR3 region has the DNA TGTGCCAGCAGTTTACCGGGGTTAGCGACCCTCTACAATGAGCAGTTCTTC.

This clonotype appeared many times. The V call is TRBV28, the J call TRBJ1-1; D not resolved. The CDR3 has 15 amino acids. Germline CDR1 reads MDHEN; CDR2 reads SYDVKM. Trimming stripped 2 bases from V and 2 bases from J, with 12 bases between. The CDR3 nucleotides read TGTGCCAGCAGTTTACAGCTCACGGCTAACACTGAAGCTTTCTTT. This encodes CASSLQLTANTEAFF.